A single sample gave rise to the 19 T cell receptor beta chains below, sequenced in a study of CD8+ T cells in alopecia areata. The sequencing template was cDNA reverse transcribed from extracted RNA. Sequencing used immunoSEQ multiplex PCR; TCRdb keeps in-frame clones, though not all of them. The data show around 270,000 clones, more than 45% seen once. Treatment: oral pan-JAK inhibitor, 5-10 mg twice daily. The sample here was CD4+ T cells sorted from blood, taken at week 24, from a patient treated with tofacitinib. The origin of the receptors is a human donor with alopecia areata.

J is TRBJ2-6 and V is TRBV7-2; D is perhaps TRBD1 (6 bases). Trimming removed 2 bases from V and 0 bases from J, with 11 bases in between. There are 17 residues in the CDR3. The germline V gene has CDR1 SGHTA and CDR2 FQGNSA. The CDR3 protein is CASSLPPGASGANVLTF. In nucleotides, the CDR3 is TGTGCCAGCAGCTTACCCCCAGGGGCCTCTGGGGCCAACGTCCTGACTTTC.

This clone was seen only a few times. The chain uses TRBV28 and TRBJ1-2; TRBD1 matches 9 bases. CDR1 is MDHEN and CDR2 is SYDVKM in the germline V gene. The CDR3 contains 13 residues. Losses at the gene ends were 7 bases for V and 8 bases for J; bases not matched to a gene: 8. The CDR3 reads CASTRDRARGYTF. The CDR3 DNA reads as TGTGCCAGCACCCGGGACAGGGCAAGGGGCTACACCTTC.

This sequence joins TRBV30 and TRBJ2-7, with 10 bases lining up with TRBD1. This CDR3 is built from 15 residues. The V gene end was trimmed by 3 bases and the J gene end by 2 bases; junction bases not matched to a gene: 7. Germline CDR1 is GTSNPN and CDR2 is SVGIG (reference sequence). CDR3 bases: TGTGCCTGGAGATTCTCGGGACAGGGGACCTACGAGCAGTACTTC. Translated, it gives CAWRFSGQGTYEQYF.

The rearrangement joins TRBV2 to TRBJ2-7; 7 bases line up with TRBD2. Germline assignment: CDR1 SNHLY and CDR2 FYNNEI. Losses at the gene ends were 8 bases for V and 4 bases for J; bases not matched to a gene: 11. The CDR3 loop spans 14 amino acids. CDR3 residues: CASGAGREVYEQYF. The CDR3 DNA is TGTGCCAGCGGAGCTGGGAGGGAGGTTTACGAGCAGTACTTC.

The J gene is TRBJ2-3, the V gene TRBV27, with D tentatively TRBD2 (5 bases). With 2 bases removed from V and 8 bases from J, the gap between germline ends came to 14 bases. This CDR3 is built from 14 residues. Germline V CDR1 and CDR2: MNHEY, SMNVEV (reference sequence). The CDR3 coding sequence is TGTGCCAGCAGTTTAGGGAGTGCTATAGGTACGCAGTATTTT. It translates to CASSLGSAIGTQYF.

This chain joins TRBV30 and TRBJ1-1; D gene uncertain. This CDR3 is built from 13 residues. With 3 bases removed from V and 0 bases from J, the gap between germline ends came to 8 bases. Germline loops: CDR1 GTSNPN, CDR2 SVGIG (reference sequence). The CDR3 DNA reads TGTGCCTGGAGCTACACAGTGAACACTGAAGCTTTCTTT. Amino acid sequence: CAWSYTVNTEAFF. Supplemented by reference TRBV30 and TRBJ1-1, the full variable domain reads SQTIHQWPATLVQPVGSPLSLECTVEGTSNPNLYWYRQAAGRGLQLLFYSVGIGQISSEVPQNLSASRPQDRQFILSSKKLLLSDSGFYLCAWSYTVNTEAFFGQGTRLTVV.

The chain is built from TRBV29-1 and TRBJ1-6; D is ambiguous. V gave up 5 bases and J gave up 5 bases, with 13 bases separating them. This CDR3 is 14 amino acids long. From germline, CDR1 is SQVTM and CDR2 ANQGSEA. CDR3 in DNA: TGCAGCGTTCCGAAGGACCGAGATAATTCACCCCTCCACTTT. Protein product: CSVPKDRDNSPLHF.

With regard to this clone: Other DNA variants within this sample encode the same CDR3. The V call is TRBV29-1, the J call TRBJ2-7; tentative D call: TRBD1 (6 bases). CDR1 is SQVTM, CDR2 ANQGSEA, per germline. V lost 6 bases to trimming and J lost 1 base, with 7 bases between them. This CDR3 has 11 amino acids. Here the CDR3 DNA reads TGCAGCGTGGGGACATCCTACGAGCAGTACTTC. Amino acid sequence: CSVGTSYEQYF.

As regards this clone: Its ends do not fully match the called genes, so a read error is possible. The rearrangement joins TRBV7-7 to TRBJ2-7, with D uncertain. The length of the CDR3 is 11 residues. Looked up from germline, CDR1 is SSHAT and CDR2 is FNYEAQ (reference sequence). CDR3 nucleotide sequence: TGTGCTAGCAGCTTAAGCTACGAGCAGTACTTC. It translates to CASSLSYEQYF.

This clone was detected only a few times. In DNA form, the CDR3 reads TGCGCCAGCAGCCACACAGAGACCCAGTACTTC. Its translation is CASSHTETQYF. The V and J genes are TRBV4-1 and TRBJ2-5; D remains ambiguous. CDR1 and CDR2 from the germline V gene are MGHRA and YSYEKL. Between the trimmed V and J ends, which lost 3 bases and 4 bases, there was a span of 3 bases. The CDR3 contains 11 residues.

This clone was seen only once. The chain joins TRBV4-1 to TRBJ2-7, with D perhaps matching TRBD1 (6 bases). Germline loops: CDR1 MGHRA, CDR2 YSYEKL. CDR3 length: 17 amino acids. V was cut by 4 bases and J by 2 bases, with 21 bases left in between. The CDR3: CASSRPRGSGDTYEQYF. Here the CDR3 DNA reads TGCGCCAGCAGCCGTCCACGTGGCTCTGGGGACACCTACGAGCAGTACTTC.

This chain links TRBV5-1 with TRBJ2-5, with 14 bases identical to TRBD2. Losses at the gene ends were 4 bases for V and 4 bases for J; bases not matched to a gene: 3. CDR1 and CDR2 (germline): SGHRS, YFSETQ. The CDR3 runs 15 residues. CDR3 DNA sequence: TGCGCCAGCAGCGGCGGACTAGCGGGGGGAGAGACCCAGTACTTC. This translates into CASSGGLAGGETQYF.

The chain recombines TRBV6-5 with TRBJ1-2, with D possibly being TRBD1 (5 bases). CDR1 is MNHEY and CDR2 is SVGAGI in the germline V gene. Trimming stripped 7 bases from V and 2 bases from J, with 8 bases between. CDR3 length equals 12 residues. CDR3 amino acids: CASMGQNYGYTF. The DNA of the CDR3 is TGTGCCAGCATGGGGCAGAACTATGGCTACACCTTC.

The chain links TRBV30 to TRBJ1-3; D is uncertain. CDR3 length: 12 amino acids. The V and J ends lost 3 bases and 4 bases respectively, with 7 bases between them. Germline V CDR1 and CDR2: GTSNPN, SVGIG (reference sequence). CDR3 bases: TGTGCCTGGAGCTTACGGGGAAACACCATATATTTT. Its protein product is CAWSLRGNTIYF.

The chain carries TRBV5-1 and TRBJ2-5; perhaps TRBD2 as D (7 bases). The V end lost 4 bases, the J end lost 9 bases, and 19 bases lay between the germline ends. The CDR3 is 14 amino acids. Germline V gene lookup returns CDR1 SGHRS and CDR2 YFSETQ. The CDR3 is CASSSGDTPGAQYF. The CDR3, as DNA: TGCGCCAGCAGCAGCGGGGACACACCAGGCGCCCAGTACTTC.

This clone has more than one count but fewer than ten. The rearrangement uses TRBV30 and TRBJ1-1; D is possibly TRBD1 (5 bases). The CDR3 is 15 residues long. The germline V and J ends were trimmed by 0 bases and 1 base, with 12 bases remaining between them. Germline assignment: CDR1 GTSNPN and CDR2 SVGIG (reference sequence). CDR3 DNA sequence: TGTGCCTGGAGTGTCCTGGGACGGTGGAACACTGAAGCTTTCTTT. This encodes CAWSVLGRWNTEAFF.

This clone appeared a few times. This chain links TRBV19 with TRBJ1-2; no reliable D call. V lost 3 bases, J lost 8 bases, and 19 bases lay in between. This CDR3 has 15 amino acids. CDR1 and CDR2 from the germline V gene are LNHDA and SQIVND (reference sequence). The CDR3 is CASSIGTVLMGGYTF. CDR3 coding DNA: TGTGCCAGTAGTATCGGAACAGTACTAATGGGAGGCTACACCTTC.

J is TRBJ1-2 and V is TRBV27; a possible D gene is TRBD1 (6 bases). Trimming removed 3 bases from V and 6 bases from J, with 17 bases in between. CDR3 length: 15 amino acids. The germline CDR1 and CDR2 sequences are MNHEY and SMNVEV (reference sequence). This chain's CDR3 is CASSFFGAGENGYTF. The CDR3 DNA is TGTGCCAGCAGTTTTTTCGGCGCAGGGGAGAATGGCTACACCTTC.

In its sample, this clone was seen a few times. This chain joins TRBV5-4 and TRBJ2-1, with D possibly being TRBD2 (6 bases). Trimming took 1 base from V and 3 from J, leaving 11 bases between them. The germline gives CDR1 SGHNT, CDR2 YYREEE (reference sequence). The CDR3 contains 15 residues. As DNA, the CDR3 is TGTGCCAGCAGCTTGTCCCCGGGGGACTACAATGAGCAGTTCTTC. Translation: CASSLSPGDYNEQFF.